A single sample is the source of the 21 T cell receptor beta chains below, sequenced in a study of blood T cell repertoires in COVID-19. TCRdb keeps only in-frame clones here, not all; method: immunoSEQ multiplex PCR. The data contain 100,000 to 110,000 clones, about 85% of them seen just once; the ten biggest clones take up roughly 13%. The specimen sequenced was peripheral blood. These receptors were taken from a man aged 50 to 59 with active or convalescent COVID-19.

The sample holds one count of this clone. The chain has TRBV7-2 and TRBJ2-1, with D maybe TRBD2 (6 bases). Germline assignment: CDR1 SGHTA and CDR2 FQGNSA. This CDR3 has 16 amino acids. V was clipped by 5 bases and J by 2 bases, with 16 bases between them. For the CDR3, the DNA is TGTGCCAGCAGCCACGCAAGGGACTCAACCTACAATGAGCAGTTCTTC. It translates to CASSHARDSTYNEQFF.

V gene TRBV19 combines with J gene TRBJ2-1; no firm D call. V lost 3 bases and J 8 bases, leaving 8 bases between the germline ends. Looked up from germline, CDR1 is LNHDA and CDR2 is SQIVND (reference sequence). The CDR3 sequence is 12 residues long. The CDR3 sequence: CASSIRRDEQFF. The CDR3 nucleotides read TGTGCCAGTAGTATTCGCCGAGATGAGCAGTTCTTC.

Many counts were recorded for this clone. The chain joins TRBV5-1 to TRBJ2-7, with 7 bases lining up with TRBD2. Per the germline V gene, CDR1 is SGHRS and CDR2 is YFSETQ. V shed 3 bases and J 5 bases; nucleotides not matched to a gene: 11. CDR3 length: 15 amino acids. CDR3 sequence: CASSWGGSPLDEQYF. In nucleotides, the CDR3 is TGCGCCAGCAGCTGGGGCGGGAGCCCTCTGGACGAGCAGTACTTC.

J is TRBJ2-1 and V is TRBV24-1; TRBD2 agrees at 12 bases. V trimming: 4 bases; J trimming: 4 bases; junction bases outside the gene matches: 7. This CDR3 is 17 amino acids long. Germline CDR1 and CDR2: KGHDR and SFDVKD. The CDR3 reads CATSEATSGRPYNEQFF. The DNA for the CDR3 is TGTGCCACCAGTGAGGCGACTAGCGGGAGACCGTACAATGAGCAGTTCTTC.

The rearrangement uses TRBV2 and TRBJ2-7; 9 bases align to TRBD1. Germline-derived CDR1 and CDR2 are SNHLY and FYNNEI. After removal of 1 base from V and 3 bases from J, the junction contained 4 bases not matched to a gene. The CDR3 is 15 amino acids. CDR3: CASSEEGTGNYEQYF. The DNA for the CDR3 is TGTGCCAGCAGTGAAGAAGGGACAGGGAACTACGAGCAGTACTTC.

The chain links TRBV10-1 to TRBJ2-7, with 9 bases aligning to TRBD1. After removal of 3 bases from V and 6 bases from J, the junction contained 9 bases not matched to a gene. Germline V gene data show CDR1 as WNHNN and CDR2 as SYGVQD (reference sequence). The CDR3 sequence is 15 residues long. The CDR3 bases are TGCGCCAGCAGTGATGTAGGGACAGGGTTTGGCGAGCAGTACTTC. Its translation: CASSDVGTGFGEQYF.

A single count supports this clone. This chain connects TRBV4-1 to TRBJ2-2; TRBD1 matches at 10 bases. Germline V gives CDR1 MGHRA, CDR2 YSYEKL. The CDR3 has 15 residues. V shed 7 bases and J 2 bases; nucleotides not matched to a gene: 4. CDR3 region: CASKGQGDNTGELFF. CDR3 DNA: TGCGCCAGCAAAGGACAGGGGGATAACACCGGGGAGCTGTTTTTT.

This chain links TRBV28 with TRBJ2-4; no reliable D call. Trimming removed 3 bases at V and 6 bases at J, with 6 bases between. The CDR3 sequence is 12 residues long. Germline-derived CDR1 and CDR2 are MDHEN and SYDVKM. The CDR3 bases are TGTGCCAGCAGTTTGGAGAGAAACATTCAGTACTTC. Residues: CASSLERNIQYF.

The J gene is TRBJ2-1, the V gene TRBV9; TRBD1 is a possible D gene (5 bases). Germline lookup yields CDR1 SGDLS and CDR2 YYNGEE. Deletions cut 2 bases from V and 9 bases from J, with 12 bases between. This CDR3 has 13 amino acids. The chain's CDR3 is CASSVQGLTEQFF. In DNA form, the CDR3 reads TGTGCCAGCAGCGTTCAGGGTTTGACTGAGCAGTTCTTC.

This chain links TRBV30 with TRBJ1-5, with no clear D. Per the germline V gene, CDR1 is GTSNPN and CDR2 is SVGIG (reference sequence). CDR3 length equals 14 residues. Trimming left V 4 bases short and J 0 bases short, with 10 bases between. The CDR3 DNA reads TGTGCCTGGAAGAGGGCCGATAGCAATCAGCCCCAGCATTTT. Its translation is CAWKRADSNQPQHF.

In its sample, this clone was seen once. The J gene is TRBJ2-4, the V gene TRBV7-2; D is possibly TRBD2 (5 bases). Trimming shortened V by 1 base and J by 1 base, and 5 bases separated the two germline ends. Germline lookup yields CDR1 SGHTA and CDR2 FQGNSA. This CDR3 spans 14 amino acids. The CDR3 DNA follows: TGTGCCAGCAGCTTAGGGGAGGCCAAAAACATTCAGTACTTC. Its translation: CASSLGEAKNIQYF. The full variable domain, in which reference TRBV7-2 and TRBJ2-4 provide the parts outside the CDR3, is GAGVSQSPSNKVTEKGKDVELRCDPISGHTALYWYRQSLGQGLEFLIYFQGNSAPDKSGLPSDRFSAERTGGSVSTLTIQRTQQEDSAVYLCASSLGEAKNIQYFGAGTRLSVL.

The chain employs TRBV5-1 and TRBJ2-7; 9 nucleotides line up with TRBD2. This CDR3 spans 13 amino acids. The germline CDR1 and CDR2 sequences are SGHRS and YFSETQ. The J segment lost 7 bases and the V segment lost 4 bases, leaving 6 bases of the junction unmatched. CDR3 residues: CASSVAGEGEQYF. For the CDR3, the DNA is TGCGCCAGCAGCGTAGCGGGAGAGGGTGAGCAGTACTTC.

The V gene is TRBV2, the J gene TRBJ1-4, with D possibly TRBD1 on 6 matching bases. Trimming pared 5 bases from V and 7 bases from J, leaving 14 bases between. Germline V gives CDR1 SNHLY, CDR2 FYNNEI. CDR3 length: 14 residues. CDR3 loop: CASSPQGLGEKLFF. CDR3 coding DNA: TGTGCCAGCAGTCCACAGGGCCTTGGTGAAAAACTGTTTTTT.

This clone came up a few times. V and J are TRBV27 and TRBJ1-3; the match to TRBD1 covers 7 bases. With V trimmed by 4 bases and J by 2 bases, 5 bases remained unmatched. Germline V gene sequence: CDR1 MNHEY, CDR2 SMNVEV (reference sequence). This CDR3 is built from 15 residues. CDR3 protein: CASSSNRGPGNTIYF. The CDR3 bases are TGTGCCAGCAGTTCCAACAGGGGCCCTGGAAACACCATATATTTT.

The table lists this clone with a few counts. V is TRBV19 and J is TRBJ2-2; 11 positions agree with TRBD2. V lost 9 bases and J lost 6; bases outside the gene matches: 6. The CDR3 covers 14 residues. Germline loops: CDR1 LNHDA, CDR2 SQIVND (reference sequence). The CDR3 DNA is TGTGCCAGCACTAATAGCGGGAGGGCCGGGGAGCTGTTTTTT. Translation: CASTNSGRAGELFF. Full variable domain (remainder filled in from reference TRBV19 and TRBJ2-2): DGGITQSPKYLFRKEGQNVTLSCEQNLNHDAMYWYRQDPGQGLRLIYYSQIVNDFQKGDIAEGYSVSREKKESFPLTVTSAQKNPTAFYLCASTNSGRAGELFFGEGSRLTVL.

The rearrangement uses TRBV19 and TRBJ2-1; no firm D call. CDR1 and CDR2 from the germline V gene are LNHDA and SQIVND (reference sequence). V was pared by 3 bases and J by 5 bases, with 11 bases between. This CDR3 contains 14 residues. As DNA, the CDR3 is TGTGCCAGTAGTATTAGTTTCGTCAACAATGAGCAGTTCTTC. It codes for CASSISFVNNEQFF.

The chain joins TRBV18 to TRBJ2-2; D is possibly TRBD1 (6 bases). Germline V gene data show CDR1 as KGHSH and CDR2 as LQKENI. The CDR3 contains 15 residues. V shed 0 bases and J shed 4 bases, with 9 bases lying between them. CDR3 nucleotide sequence: TGTGCCAGCTCACCACCCAGGGGTGGCACCGGGGAGCTGTTTTTT. This codes for CASSPPRGGTGELFF.

The V call is TRBV7-2, the J call TRBJ1-3; the match to TRBD1 covers 8 bases. Trimming at V came to 0 bases and at J to 3 bases, leaving 4 bases not matched to a gene. The length of the CDR3 is 16 residues. Germline CDR1 reads SGHTA; CDR2 reads FQGNSA. CDR3 nucleotides: TGTGCCAGCAGCTTAGCGGCAGGGGGCTTTGGAAACACCATATATTTT. It codes for CASSLAAGGFGNTIYF.

This clone was recorded only once. CDR3 DNA: TGTGCCAGCGCAACCGGGACTAGCACAGAGCAGTTCTTC. Encoded protein: CASATGTSTEQFF. This chain connects TRBV7-3 to TRBJ2-1; 9 positions match TRBD2. Germline assignment: CDR1 SGHTA and CDR2 FQGTGA. V dropped 8 bases and J dropped 10; count of bases not matched to a gene: 9. CDR3 length: 13 amino acids.

The V gene is TRBV10-3, the J gene TRBJ1-5; the D gene is possibly TRBD1 (5 bases). CDR1 is ENHRY and CDR2 is SYGVKD in the germline V gene. Trimming cost V 3 bases and J 8 bases, with 14 bases left between them. This CDR3 region has 14 residues. The CDR3 nucleotides are TGTGCCATCAGTGAAGGAGGGGTGGGGAAGCCCCAGCATTTT. This encodes CAISEGGVGKPQHF.

The chain carries TRBV5-1 and TRBJ2-1, with 9 bases lining up with TRBD1. The CDR3 extends over 17 amino acids. CDR1 and CDR2 (germline): SGHRS, YFSETQ. V lost 4 bases to trimming and J lost 6 bases; unmatched junction nucleotides: 14. In DNA form, the CDR3 reads TGCGCCAGCAGCCCAGGGGCTGGGACAGGGCGAGGCAATGAGCAGTTCTTC. It yields the protein CASSPGAGTGRGNEQFF.